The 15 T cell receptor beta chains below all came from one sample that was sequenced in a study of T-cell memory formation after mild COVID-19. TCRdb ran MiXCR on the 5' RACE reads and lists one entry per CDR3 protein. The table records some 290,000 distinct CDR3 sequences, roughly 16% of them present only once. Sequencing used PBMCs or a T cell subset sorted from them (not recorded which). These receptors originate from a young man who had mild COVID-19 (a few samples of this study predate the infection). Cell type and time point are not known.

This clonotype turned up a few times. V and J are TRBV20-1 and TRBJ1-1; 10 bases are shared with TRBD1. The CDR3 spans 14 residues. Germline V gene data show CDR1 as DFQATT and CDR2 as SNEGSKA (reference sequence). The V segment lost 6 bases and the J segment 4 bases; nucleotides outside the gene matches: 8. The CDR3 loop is CSADTGTGVTEAFF. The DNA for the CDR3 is TGCAGTGCAGACACCGGGACAGGGGTCACTGAAGCTTTCTTT.

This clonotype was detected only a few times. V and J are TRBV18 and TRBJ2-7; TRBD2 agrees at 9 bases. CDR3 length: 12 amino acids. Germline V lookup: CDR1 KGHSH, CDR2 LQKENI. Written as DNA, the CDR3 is TGTGCCAGCTCACCACCGTTGGGACTAGCAATCGTC. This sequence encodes CASSPPLGLAIV.

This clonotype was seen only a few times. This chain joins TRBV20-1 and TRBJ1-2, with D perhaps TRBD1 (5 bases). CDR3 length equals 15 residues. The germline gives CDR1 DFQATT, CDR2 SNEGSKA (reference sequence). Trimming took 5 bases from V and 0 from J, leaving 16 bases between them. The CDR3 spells CSAGGGDASNYGYTF. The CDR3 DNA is TGCAGTGCTGGTGGGGGAGACGCCTCTAACTATGGCTACACCTTC.

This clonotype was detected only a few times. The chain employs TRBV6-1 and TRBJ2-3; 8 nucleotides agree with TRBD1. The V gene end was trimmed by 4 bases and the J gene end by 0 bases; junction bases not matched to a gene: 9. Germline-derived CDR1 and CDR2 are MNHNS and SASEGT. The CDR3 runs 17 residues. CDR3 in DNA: TGTGCCAGCAGTGTGGCCGGACAGGGAACGAGCACAGATACGCAGTATTTT. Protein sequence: CASSVAGQGTSTDTQYF.

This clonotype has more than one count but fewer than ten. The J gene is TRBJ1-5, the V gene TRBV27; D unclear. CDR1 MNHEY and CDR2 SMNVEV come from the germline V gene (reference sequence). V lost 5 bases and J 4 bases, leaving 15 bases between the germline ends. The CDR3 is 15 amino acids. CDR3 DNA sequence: TGTGCCAGCAGTGGGCGGGGATTAGTAAATCAGCCCCAGCATTTT. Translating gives CASSGRGLVNQPQHF.

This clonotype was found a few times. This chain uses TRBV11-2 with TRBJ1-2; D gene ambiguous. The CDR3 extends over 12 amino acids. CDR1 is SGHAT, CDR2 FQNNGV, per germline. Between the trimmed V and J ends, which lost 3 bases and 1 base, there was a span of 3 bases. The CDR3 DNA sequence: TGTGCCAGCAGCTTCGATAACTATGGCTACACCTTC. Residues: CASSFDNYGYTF.

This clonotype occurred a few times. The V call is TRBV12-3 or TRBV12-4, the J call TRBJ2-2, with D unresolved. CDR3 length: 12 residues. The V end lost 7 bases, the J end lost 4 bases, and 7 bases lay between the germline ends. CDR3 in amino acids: CASTGSTGELFF. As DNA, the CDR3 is TGTGCCAGCACTGGAAGCACCGGGGAGCTGTTTTTT.

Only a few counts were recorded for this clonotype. CDR3 in amino acids: CASSYLLVHEQYV. In DNA form, the CDR3 reads TGTGCCAGCAGTTACCTTCTGGTCCACGAGCAGTACGTC. This chain uses TRBV6-2 or TRBV6-3 with TRBJ2-7; D is unclear. Germline V gene data show CDR1 as MNHEY and CDR2 as SVGEGT. V shed 2 bases and J shed 5 bases, with 10 bases lying between them. The CDR3 is 13 amino acids.

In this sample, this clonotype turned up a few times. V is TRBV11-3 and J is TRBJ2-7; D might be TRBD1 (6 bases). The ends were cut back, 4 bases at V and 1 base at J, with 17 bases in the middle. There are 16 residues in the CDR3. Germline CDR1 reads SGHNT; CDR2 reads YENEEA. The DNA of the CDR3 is TGTGCCAGCAGCTGGAAACAGGGAAGAGGGTCCTACGAGCAGTACGTC. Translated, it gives CASSWKQGRGSYEQYV.

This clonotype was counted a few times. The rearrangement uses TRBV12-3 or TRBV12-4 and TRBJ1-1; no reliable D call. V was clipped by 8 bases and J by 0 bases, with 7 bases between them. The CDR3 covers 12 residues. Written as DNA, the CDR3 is TGTGCCAGCTGTGGGATGAACACTGAAGCTTTCTTT. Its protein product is CASCGMNTEAFF.

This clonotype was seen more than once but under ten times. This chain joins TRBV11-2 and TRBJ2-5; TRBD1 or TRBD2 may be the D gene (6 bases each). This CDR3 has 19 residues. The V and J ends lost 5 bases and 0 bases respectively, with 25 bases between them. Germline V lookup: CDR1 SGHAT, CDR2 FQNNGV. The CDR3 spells CASSPPAGSIGGYQETQYF. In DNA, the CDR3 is TGTGCCAGCAGCCCTCCCGCGGGGTCCATAGGGGGGTACCAAGAGACCCAGTACTTC.

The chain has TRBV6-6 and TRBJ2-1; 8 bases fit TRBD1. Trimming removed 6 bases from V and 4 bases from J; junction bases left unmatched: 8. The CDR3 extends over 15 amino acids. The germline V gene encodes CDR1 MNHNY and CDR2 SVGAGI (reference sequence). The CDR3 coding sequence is TGTGCCAGCAGAAACGGACAGGGAACTTACAATGAGCAGTTCTTC. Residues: CASRNGQGTYNEQFF.

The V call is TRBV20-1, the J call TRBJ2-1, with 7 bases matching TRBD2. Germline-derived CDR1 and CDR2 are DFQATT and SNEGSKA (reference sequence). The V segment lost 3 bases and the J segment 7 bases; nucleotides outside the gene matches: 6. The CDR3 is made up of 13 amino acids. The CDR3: CSASKSGGNEQFF. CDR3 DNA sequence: TGCAGTGCTAGTAAGTCCGGGGGGAATGAGCAGTTCTTC.

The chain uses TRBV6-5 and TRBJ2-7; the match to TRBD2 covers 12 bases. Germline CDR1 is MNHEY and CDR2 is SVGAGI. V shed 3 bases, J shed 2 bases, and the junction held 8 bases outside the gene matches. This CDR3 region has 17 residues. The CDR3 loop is CASSYDYRTSGTYEQYF. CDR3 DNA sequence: TGTGCCAGCAGTTATGATTATAGGACTAGCGGGACCTACGAGCAGTACTTC.

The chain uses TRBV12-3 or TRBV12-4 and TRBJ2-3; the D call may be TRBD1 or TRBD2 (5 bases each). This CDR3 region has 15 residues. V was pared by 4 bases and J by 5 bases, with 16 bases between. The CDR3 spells CASSSRPGGGDTQYF. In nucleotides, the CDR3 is TGTGCCAGCAGTTCCCGACCCGGTGGGGGAGATACGCAGTATTTT.